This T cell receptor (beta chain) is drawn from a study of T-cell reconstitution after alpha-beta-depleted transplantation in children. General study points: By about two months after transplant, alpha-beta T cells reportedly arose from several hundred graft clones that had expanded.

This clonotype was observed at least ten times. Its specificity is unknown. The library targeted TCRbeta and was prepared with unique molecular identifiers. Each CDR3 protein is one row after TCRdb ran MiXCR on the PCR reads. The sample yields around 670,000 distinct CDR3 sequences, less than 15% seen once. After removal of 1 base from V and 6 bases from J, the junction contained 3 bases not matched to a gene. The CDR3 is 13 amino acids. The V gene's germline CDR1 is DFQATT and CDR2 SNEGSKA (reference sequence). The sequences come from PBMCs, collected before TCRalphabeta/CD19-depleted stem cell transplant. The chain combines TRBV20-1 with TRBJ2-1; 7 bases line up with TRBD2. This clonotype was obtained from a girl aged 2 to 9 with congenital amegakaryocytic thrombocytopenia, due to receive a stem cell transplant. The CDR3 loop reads CSARGAGINEQFF. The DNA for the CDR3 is TGCAGTGCTAGAGGAGCGGGAATCAATGAGCAGTTCTTC.